Sequencing of this T cell receptor (beta chain) was carried out in a study of blood T cell repertoires in COVID-19. The table came from immunoSEQ multiplex PCR; TCRdb's copy has only in-frame clones and leaves some out. The table records fewer than 130,000 clones, 82% of them present only once. The V and J ends lost 5 bases and 3 bases, in that order; junction bases with no gene match: 10. Germline assignment: CDR1 SGHTA and CDR2 FQGNSA. The CDR3 has 15 amino acids. The J gene is TRBJ2-7, the V gene TRBV7-2, with 7 nucleotides matching TRBD2. The sequencing input was peripheral blood. This clonotype originated in a woman aged 60-75 years with acute or convalescent COVID-19. CDR3 DNA sequence: TGTGCCAGCAGCCCAACCGGGGGGAGTCGCTACGAGCAGTACTTC. This encodes CASSPTGGSRYEQYF.